This T cell receptor beta chain emerged from a study of control samples from healthy donors and cancer patients. The protocol was immunoSEQ multiplex PCR, while the TCRdb copy is restricted to in-frame clones and leaves out a portion. This sample has about 57,000 clones, with 94% found just once. The germline V and J ends were trimmed by 4 bases and 0 bases, with 4 bases remaining between them. Germline V gives CDR1 LNHDA, CDR2 SQIVND (reference sequence). The CDR3 sequence is 14 residues long. The sample was blood. The chain recombines TRBV19 with TRBJ1-6, with D unclear. The source of this sequence is a man aged 30-40 years in good health. CDR3 coding DNA: TGTGCCAGTAGTAGTAGCTCCTATAATTCACCCCTCCACTTT. Its protein product is CASSSSSYNSPLHF.